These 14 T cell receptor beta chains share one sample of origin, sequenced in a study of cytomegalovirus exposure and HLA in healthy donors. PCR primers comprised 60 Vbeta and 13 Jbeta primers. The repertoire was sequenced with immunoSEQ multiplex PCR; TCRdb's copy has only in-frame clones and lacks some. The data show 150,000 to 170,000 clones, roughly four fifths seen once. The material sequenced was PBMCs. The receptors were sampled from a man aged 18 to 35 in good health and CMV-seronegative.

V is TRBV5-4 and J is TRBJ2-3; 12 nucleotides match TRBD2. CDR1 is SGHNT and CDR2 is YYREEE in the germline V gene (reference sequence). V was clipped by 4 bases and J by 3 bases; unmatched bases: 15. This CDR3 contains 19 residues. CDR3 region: CASSPAGPSGRAGTDTQYF. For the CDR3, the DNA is TGTGCCAGCAGCCCCGCCGGGCCTAGCGGGAGGGCCGGGACAGATACGCAGTATTTT. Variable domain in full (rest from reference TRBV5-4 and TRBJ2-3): ETGVTQSPTHLIKTRGQQVTLRCSSQSGHNTVSWYQQALGQGPQFIFQYYREEENGRGNFPPRFSGLQFPNYSSELNVNALELDDSALYLCASSPAGPSGRAGTDTQYFGPGTRLTVL.

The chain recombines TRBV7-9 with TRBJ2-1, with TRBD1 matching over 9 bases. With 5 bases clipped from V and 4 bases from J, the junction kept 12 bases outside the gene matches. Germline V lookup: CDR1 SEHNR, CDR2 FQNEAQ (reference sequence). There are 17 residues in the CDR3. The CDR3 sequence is CASSTRDRETLYNEQFF. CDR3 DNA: TGTGCCAGCAGCACAAGGGACAGGGAAACCTTATACAATGAGCAGTTCTTC.

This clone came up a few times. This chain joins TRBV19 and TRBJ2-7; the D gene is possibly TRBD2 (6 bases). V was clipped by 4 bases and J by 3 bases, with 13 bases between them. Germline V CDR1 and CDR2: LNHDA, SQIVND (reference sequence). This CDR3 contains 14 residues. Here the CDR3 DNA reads TGTGCCAGTAGTAGGAGTGCGGGGAACTACGAGCAGTACTTC. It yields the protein CASSRSAGNYEQYF.

The CDR3 region has the DNA TGTGCCAGCAGTTATCGCGGCTGGGAGCCCCAGCATTTT. It encodes CASSYRGWEPQHF. The chain links TRBV6-5 to TRBJ1-5; D not certain. The germline gives CDR1 MNHEY, CDR2 SVGAGI. Trimming took off 3 bases at V and 8 bases at J, with 11 bases between the two ends. The CDR3 length is 13 residues.

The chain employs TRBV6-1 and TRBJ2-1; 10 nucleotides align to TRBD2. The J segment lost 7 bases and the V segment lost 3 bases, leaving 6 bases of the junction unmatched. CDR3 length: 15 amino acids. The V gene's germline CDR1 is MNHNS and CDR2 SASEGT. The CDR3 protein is CASSDSPAGGNEQFF. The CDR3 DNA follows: TGTGCCAGCAGTGACTCGCCAGCGGGAGGGAATGAGCAGTTCTTC.

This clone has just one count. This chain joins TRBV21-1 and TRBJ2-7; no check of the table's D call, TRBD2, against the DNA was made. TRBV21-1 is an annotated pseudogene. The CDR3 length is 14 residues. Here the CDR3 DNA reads TGTGCCAGCAGCGCCATCCGGGGGTCGCGAGAGCAGTACTTC. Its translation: CASSAIRGSREQYF.

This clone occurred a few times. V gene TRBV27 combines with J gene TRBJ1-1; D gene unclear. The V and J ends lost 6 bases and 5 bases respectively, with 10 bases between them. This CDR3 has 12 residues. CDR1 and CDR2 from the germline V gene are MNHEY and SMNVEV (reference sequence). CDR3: CASRARGTEAFF. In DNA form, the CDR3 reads TGTGCCAGCAGGGCCCGAGGTACTGAAGCTTTCTTT.

The CDR3 DNA reads TGTGCCAGCTCACCGGCGGGAGGGCCGGCCAAAAACATTCAGTACTTC. Protein sequence: CASSPAGGPAKNIQYF. This chain joins TRBV18 and TRBJ2-4, with 9 bases fitting TRBD2. V shed 3 bases and J 1 base; nucleotides not matched to a gene: 4. The CDR3 runs to 16 residues. CDR1 is KGHSH, CDR2 LQKENI, per germline.

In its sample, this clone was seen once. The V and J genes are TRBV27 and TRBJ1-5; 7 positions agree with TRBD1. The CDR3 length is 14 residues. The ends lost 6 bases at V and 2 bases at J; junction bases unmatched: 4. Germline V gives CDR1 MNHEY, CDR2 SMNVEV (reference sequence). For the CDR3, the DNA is TGTGCCAGCAGGACAGGGTACGGCAATCAGCCCCAGCATTTT. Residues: CASRTGYGNQPQHF.

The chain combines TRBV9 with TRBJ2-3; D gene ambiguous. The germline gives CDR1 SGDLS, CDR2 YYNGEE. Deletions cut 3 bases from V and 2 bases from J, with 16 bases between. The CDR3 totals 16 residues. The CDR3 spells CASSATPASYTDTQYF. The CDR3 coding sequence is TGTGCCAGCAGCGCCACCCCAGCGTCGTACACAGATACGCAGTATTTT.

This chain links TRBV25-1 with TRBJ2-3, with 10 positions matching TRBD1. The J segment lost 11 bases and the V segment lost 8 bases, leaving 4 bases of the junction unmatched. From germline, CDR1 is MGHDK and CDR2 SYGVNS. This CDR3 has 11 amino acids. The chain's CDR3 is CASGGQGKQYF. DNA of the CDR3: TGTGCCAGCGGGGGACAGGGGAAGCAGTATTTT.

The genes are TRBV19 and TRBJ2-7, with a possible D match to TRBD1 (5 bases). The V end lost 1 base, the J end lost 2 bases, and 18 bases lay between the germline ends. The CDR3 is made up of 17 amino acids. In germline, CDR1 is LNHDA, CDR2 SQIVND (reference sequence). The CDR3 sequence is CASSIGLQGWGTYEQYF. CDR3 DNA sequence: TGTGCCAGTAGTATAGGTCTTCAGGGCTGGGGCACCTACGAGCAGTACTTC.

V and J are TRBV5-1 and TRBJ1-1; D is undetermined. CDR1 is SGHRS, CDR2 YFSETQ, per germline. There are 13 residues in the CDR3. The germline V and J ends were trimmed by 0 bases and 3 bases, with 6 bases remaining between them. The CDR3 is CASSLVEDTEAFF. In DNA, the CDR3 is TGCGCCAGCAGCTTGGTGGAGGACACTGAAGCTTTCTTT.

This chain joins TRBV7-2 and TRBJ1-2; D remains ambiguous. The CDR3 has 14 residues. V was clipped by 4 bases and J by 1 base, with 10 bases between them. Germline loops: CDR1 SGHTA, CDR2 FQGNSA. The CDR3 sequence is CASSYTPINYGYTF. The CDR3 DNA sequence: TGTGCCAGCAGCTACACACCGATTAACTATGGCTACACCTTC.